The present TCR beta chain was sequenced within a study of CXCR3-negative and CXCR3-positive naive CD8 T cells. Germline values: CDR1 MRHNA, CDR2 SNTAGT. CDR3 length: 18 amino acids. Naive CD8+ T cells were CD45RO-CCR7+CD27+CD95-. Study-level points and caveats: Memory, not naive, CXCR3-negative and CXCR3-positive cells differed in TRBV-TRBJ usage. The study found more hydrophobic TRB CDR3s in CXCR3-positive naive cells than in CXCR3-negative naive cells.

On this clonotype: The antigen remains unidentified.

All TRB cDNA libraries came from 5' RACE performed with UMI labels. TCRdb reprocessed the 5' RACE reads and reports one entry per CDR3 protein, with no DNA. The sample includes about 24,000 distinct CDR3 sequences. This chain uses TRBV6-4 with TRBJ2-6; no DNA is available, so the TRBD2 call from TCRdb remains unchecked. Material: naive CXCR3- CD8+ T cells from blood. Subset defined: CD45RO-CCR7+CD27+CD95- naive CD8+ T cells lacking CXCR3 (TNR3-). This TCR derives from a human donor in good health. Some clones in this sample may be carry-over from other donors' samples. The CDR3 spells CASSDRYREEPGANVLTF.